This T cell receptor beta chain comes out of a study of graft-versus-host responses after intestinal transplantation. Germline loops: CDR1 SGHNT, CDR2 YYREEE (reference sequence). The V segment lost 0 bases and the J segment 4 bases; nucleotides outside the gene matches: 9. CDR3 length: 17 residues. A remark on this clone: The antigen is not known.

General study findings and limits: Recipient marrow contained GvH clones, some of which appeared first in ileum or blood. Allograft graft-versus-host to host-versus-graft clonal ratios ran high in patients with graft-donor T cell macrochimerism.

Assay used: immunoSEQ multiplex PCR; TCRdb lists only in-frame clones, some missing. The sample consists of 90,000 to 95,000 clones, 90% to 95% of them appearing once. The chain employs TRBV5-4 and TRBJ2-3, with 9 bases identical to TRBD2. The sequences come from unstimulated CD8+ T cells sorted from spleen or lymph node cells, collected before intestinal transplant. This TCR was recovered from a human donor who received an intestinal transplant. This chain's CDR3 is CASSLEIAGAAPDTQYF. In nucleotides, the CDR3 is TGTGCCAGCAGCTTGGAGATAGCGGGAGCCGCGCCAGATACGCAGTATTTT.